One sample yielded the 18 T cell receptor beta chains listed below, sequenced in a study of PD-1 blockade in mismatch repair-deficient tumors (TCRdb year 2017). The library was generated by the immunoSEQ multiplex PCR assay. This immuneACCESS table, as held by TCRdb, lists in-frame sequences with V and J called but not all clones. Of the missing ones, under half trace to an unresolved V gene in checked studies; the others have no known cause. Within this sample are fewer than 100,000 clones, with approximately 84% of them counted one time only. Of the sample, 2.6% falls within the top ten clones. Sample time point, as interpreted from the label and publication: peripheral blood 12 weeks after first pembrolizumab dose. The input for sequencing was peripheral blood, taken 12 weeks after starting pembrolizumab. The source is an adult with mismatch repair-deficient cancer.

CDR3 loop: CASSKGLAGGLDTQYF. The CDR3 DNA reads as TGTGCCAGCAGCAAAGGACTAGCGGGAGGGCTAGATACGCAGTATTTT. The chain combines TRBV7-8 with TRBJ2-3; 15 bases match TRBD2. Germline V gene sequence: CDR1 SGHVS, CDR2 FQNEAQ. With V trimmed by 5 bases and J by 5 bases, 5 bases remained unmatched. The CDR3 is made up of 16 amino acids. The complete variable domain, with remaining parts taken from reference TRBV7-8 and TRBJ2-3, reads GAGVSQSPRYKVAKRGQDVALRCDPISGHVSLFWYQQALGQGPEFLTYFQNEAQLDKSGLPSDRFFAERPEGSVSTLKIQRTQQEDSAVYLCASSKGLAGGLDTQYFGPGTRLTVL.

This chain uses TRBV6-4 with TRBJ2-1; TRBD2 agrees at 11 bases. Trimming at V came to 2 bases and at J to 4 bases, leaving 4 bases not matched to a gene. This CDR3 has 16 residues. Germline V gene data show CDR1 as MRHNA and CDR2 as SNTAGT. Here the CDR3 reads CASSDTGTSGYNEQFF. DNA of the CDR3: TGTGCCAGCAGTGACACCGGGACTAGCGGATACAATGAGCAGTTCTTC.

Written as DNA, the CDR3 is TGCGCCAGCAGCCGGGACGGTCAGAGCACAGATACGCAGTATTTT. It codes for CASSRDGQSTDTQYF. V and J are TRBV4-1 and TRBJ2-3; the D gene could be TRBD1 or TRBD2 (5 bases each). CDR1 is MGHRA and CDR2 is YSYEKL in the germline V gene. The ends were cut back, 4 bases at V and 0 bases at J, with 11 bases in the middle. CDR3 length equals 15 residues.

This chain connects TRBV6-1 to TRBJ1-1; TRBD1 aligns across 9 bases. The V segment lost 6 bases and the J segment 0 bases; nucleotides outside the gene matches: 2. The germline gives CDR1 MNHNS, CDR2 SASEGT. This CDR3 has 14 residues. CDR3: CASRGTGMNTEAFF. Written as DNA, the CDR3 is TGTGCCAGCAGAGGGACAGGGATGAACACTGAAGCTTTCTTT.

Only a few counts were recorded for this clone. The rearrangement links TRBV6-5 to TRBJ2-2, with D possibly being TRBD1 (6 bases). This CDR3 region has 14 residues. The germline gives CDR1 MNHEY, CDR2 SVGAGI. V was cut by 5 bases and J by 4 bases, with 11 bases left in between. Written as DNA, the CDR3 is TGTGCCAGCAGTCCGGGACACCTCACCGGGGAGCTGTTTTTT. Translating it yields CASSPGHLTGELFF.

The sample holds a few counts of this clone. The rearrangement uses TRBV11-2 and TRBJ2-3; 8 bases are a match to TRBD1. V shed 5 bases, J shed 8 bases, and the junction held 6 bases outside the gene matches. The CDR3 length is 13 residues. CDR1 SGHAT and CDR2 FQNNGV come from the germline V gene. For the CDR3, the DNA is TGTGCCAGCAGCGCGGGACAGGAACGTACGCAGTATTTT. It specifies CASSAGQERTQYF.

The chain uses TRBV7-9 and TRBJ1-3; 7 positions agree with TRBD1. Germline V CDR1 and CDR2: SEHNR, FQNEAQ (reference sequence). This CDR3 is built from 15 residues. V was clipped by 5 bases and J by 8 bases; unmatched bases: 12. This CDR3 reads CASSHINRGLDTIYF. The CDR3 DNA follows: TGTGCCAGCAGCCATATAAACAGGGGTTTGGACACCATATATTTT. Together with reference TRBV7-9 and TRBJ1-3, the CDR3 gives the full variable domain: DTGVSQNPRHKITKRGQNVTFRCDPISEHNRLYWYRQTLGQGPEFLTYFQNEAQLEKSRLLSDRFSAERPKGSFSTLEIQRTEQGDSAMYLCASSHINRGLDTIYFGEGSWLTVV.

A word on this clone: The same CDR3 arises from other DNA sequences in this sample as well. The V call is TRBV29-1, the J call TRBJ1-2; unclear D gene. The CDR3 loop spans 12 amino acids. Germline V gene sequence: CDR1 SQVTM, CDR2 ANQGSEA. V was shortened by 8 bases and J by 6 bases, with 16 bases between the two germline ends. CDR3 bases: TGCAGCTTCTTGGGGAAGCTGGATGGCTACACCTTC. This sequence encodes CSFLGKLDGYTF.

This clone is a singleton in its sample. The chain joins TRBV6-5 to TRBJ1-2, with 7 bases fitting TRBD1. With V trimmed by 6 bases and J by 4 bases, 5 bases remained unmatched. From germline, CDR1 is MNHEY and CDR2 SVGAGI. CDR3 length: 13 residues. CDR3 bases: TGTGCCAGCAGAAGACAGGGCCCCTATGGCTACACCTTC. Amino acids: CASRRQGPYGYTF.

The chain has TRBV9 and TRBJ2-5, with TRBD2 as a possible D gene (6 bases). The CDR3 extends over 14 amino acids. The V end was cut by 6 bases, the J end by 2 bases, with 14 bases between. Germline CDR1 and CDR2: SGDLS and YYNGEE. CDR3 DNA sequence: TGTGCCAGCAACCCAACGGGACTTCAAGAGACCCAGTACTTC. It encodes CASNPTGLQETQYF.

The rearrangement uses TRBV5-4 and TRBJ2-7, with D tentatively TRBD1 or TRBD2 (5 bases each). V was shortened by 4 bases and J by 3 bases, with 20 bases between the two germline ends. This CDR3 is 16 amino acids long. Germline V gives CDR1 SGHNT, CDR2 YYREEE (reference sequence). The DNA of the CDR3 is TGTGCCAGCAGCCATGAGGGACGGGCGGCAATCTACGAGCAGTACTTC. Translating gives CASSHEGRAAIYEQYF. The whole variable domain, remainder taken from reference TRBV5-4 and TRBJ2-7, is ETGVTQSPTHLIKTRGQQVTLRCSSQSGHNTVSWYQQALGQGPQFIFQYYREEENGRGNFPPRFSGLQFPNYSSELNVNALELDDSALYLCASSHEGRAAIYEQYFGPGTRLTVT.

This clone appeared a single time. The CDR3 region has the DNA TGTGCCAGCAGCCAAGAGAAAGGGATTAGGGAAGCTTTCTTT. It translates to CASSQEKGIREAFF. V usage is TRBV14 and J usage is TRBJ1-1; D not resolved. V lost 0 bases, J lost 8 bases, and 13 bases lay in between. Germline V gene lookup returns CDR1 SGHDN and CDR2 FVKESK. The CDR3 extends over 14 amino acids.

CDR3 loop: CASSERQGNNEQFF. CDR3 coding DNA: TGTGCCAGCAGCGAGAGACAGGGAAACAATGAGCAGTTCTTC. The chain combines TRBV11-2 with TRBJ2-1, with 7 bases aligning to TRBD1. Looked up from germline, CDR1 is SGHAT and CDR2 is FQNNGV. With V trimmed by 5 bases and J by 5 bases, 6 bases remained unmatched. The CDR3 is 14 amino acids.

DNA of the CDR3: TGTGCCAGCAGCTTCGGGGGGTCTGGGGCCAACGTCCTGACTTTC. The encoded protein is CASSFGGSGANVLTF. The V gene is TRBV9, the J gene TRBJ2-6; 7 bases line up with TRBD2. V lost 4 bases to trimming and J lost 1 base; unmatched junction nucleotides: 2. The CDR3 totals 15 residues. CDR1 is SGDLS and CDR2 is YYNGEE in the germline V gene.

The rearrangement links TRBV5-6 to TRBJ2-5, with 7 bases fitting TRBD1. The CDR3 is 15 amino acids. The V gene's germline CDR1 is SGHDT and CDR2 YYEEEE. V shed 4 bases, J shed 2 bases, and the junction held 8 bases outside the gene matches. The CDR3 loop reads CASSGDDRVQETQYF. CDR3 in DNA: TGTGCCAGCAGCGGTGACGACAGGGTTCAAGAGACCCAGTACTTC.

The chain has TRBV4-3 and TRBJ2-7, with D perhaps matching TRBD2 (6 bases). The V end was cut by 0 bases, the J end by 7 bases, with 13 bases between. The CDR3 totals 14 residues. Germline V gene sequence: CDR1 LGHNA, CDR2 YSLEER. The chain's CDR3 is CASSQETGLREQYF. In nucleotides, the CDR3 is TGCGCCAGCAGCCAAGAAACGGGACTCCGGGAGCAGTACTTC.

The J gene is TRBJ2-2, the V gene TRBV19; the D call may be TRBD1 or TRBD2 (5 bases each). The CDR3 length is 15 residues. Germline V gives CDR1 LNHDA, CDR2 SQIVND (reference sequence). V lost 3 bases and J 4 bases, leaving 12 bases between the germline ends. The CDR3: CASSIGGVGTGELFF. In DNA, the CDR3 is TGTGCCAGTAGTATTGGGGGAGTGGGCACCGGGGAGCTGTTTTTT.

The V gene is TRBV18, the J gene TRBJ2-7; D is uncertain. Germline CDR1 and CDR2: KGHSH and LQKENI. The CDR3 sequence is 12 residues long. The V gene lost 5 bases and the J gene lost 2 bases, with 7 bases spanning the gap. CDR3: CASSSPAYEQYF. The CDR3 DNA follows: TGTGCCAGCTCATCCCCAGCCTACGAGCAGTACTTC.